This TCR beta chain stems from a study of blood T cell repertoires in COVID-19. Study details: Recovery meant two consecutive negative NP/OP PCR tests, professional clearance, or resolved symptoms. Both acute and convalescent COVID-19 samples were obtained from the United States, Italy and Spain.

In the original workflow: Reference gene primer amplification yielded estimated nucleated cell counts. Profiled with immunoSEQ multiplex PCR; TCRdb holds only in-frame clones, not every one. V, J and clone size reflect that table, while D and trimming were determined from the DNA. The sample has more than 200,000 clones; more than 75% are singletons. Individuals drawn from around 25 US areas were about 18 to 90 years old. The CDR3 contains 18 residues. With 4 bases clipped from V and 0 bases from J, the junction kept 10 bases outside the gene matches. The germline V gene has CDR1 SGHRS and CDR2 YFSETQ.

This sequence joins TRBV5-1 and TRBJ2-1, with TRBD1 matching over 10 bases. Sequences were obtained from PBMCs or T cells enriched from blood (not recorded which). This receptor was taken from a man under 40 in a cohort exposed to, infected with or recovered from COVID-19 (not recorded which). The CDR3 nucleotides read TGCGCCAGCAGCCTGGAGACAGGGGGCCTCAGCTCCTACAATGAGCAGTTCTTC. Translation gives CASSLETGGLSSYNEQFF.